This TCR beta chain was recovered during a study of blood T cell repertoires in COVID-19. Trimming took 6 bases from V and 2 from J; bases not matched to a gene: 4. CDR1 and CDR2 from the germline V gene are SGHTA and FQGNSA. CDR3 size: 13 residues. This table comes from immunoSEQ multiplex PCR, and its TCRdb copy is limited to in-frame clones, with some not included. The sample has under 350,000 clones; roughly 89% are singletons. V gene TRBV7-2 combines with J gene TRBJ2-7; 7 bases line up with TRBD1. The TCR sequence derives from a woman aged 55-75 years who had recovered from COVID-19. Sequencing was carried out using PBMCs or T cells enriched from blood (not recorded which). In DNA, the CDR3 is TGTGCCAGCAGGACGGGACAGACCTACGAGCAGTACTTC. It specifies CASRTGQTYEQYF.